The 26 T cell receptor beta chains in this list originate from one sample, sequenced in a study of blood T cell repertoires in COVID-19. Using immunoSEQ multiplex PCR, the repertoire was profiled, and TCRdb retains in-frame clones only, with some absent. The sample has approximately 150,000 clones, around 82% seen once; the top ten hold roughly a fifth. Sequenced material: peripheral blood. Source of these receptors: a woman between 70 and 85 years old who had recovered from COVID-19.

The rearrangement links TRBV18 to TRBJ2-1; 7 positions match TRBD1. The germline CDR1 and CDR2 sequences are KGHSH and LQKENI. Trimming took 4 bases from V and 8 from J; bases not matched to a gene: 5. CDR3 length equals 13 residues. CDR3 protein: CASSRDSKDEQFF. The CDR3, as DNA: TGTGCCAGCTCACGGGACAGTAAGGATGAGCAGTTCTTC.

The chain uses TRBV5-4 and TRBJ1-5; the D is unclear. The germline V and J ends were trimmed by 4 bases and 8 bases, with 13 bases remaining between them. CDR3 length equals 13 residues. Germline lookup yields CDR1 SGHNT and CDR2 YYREEE (reference sequence). CDR3 sequence: CASSPESGKPQHF. DNA for the CDR3: TGTGCCAGCAGCCCTGAGTCCGGGAAGCCCCAGCATTTT.

This rearrangement joins TRBV7-6 to TRBJ2-6, with D tentatively TRBD1 (6 bases). The V gene's germline CDR1 is SGHVS and CDR2 FNYEAQ. V lost 1 base and J 2 bases, leaving 12 bases between the germline ends. The CDR3 has 17 residues. The CDR3 region has the DNA TGTGCCAGCAGCTTAGTGGGACAAAGCACTGGGGCCAACGTCCTGACTTTC. Amino acids: CASSLVGQSTGANVLTF.

The chain carries TRBV7-2 and TRBJ2-4, with D perhaps TRBD2 (6 bases). The CDR3 spans 14 residues. Germline V gives CDR1 SGHTA, CDR2 FQGNSA. V lost 3 bases and J 5 bases, leaving 11 bases between the germline ends. The CDR3 loop reads CASSLGGGENIQYF. For the CDR3, the DNA is TGTGCCAGCAGCTTGGGAGGCGGGGAAAACATTCAGTACTTC.

This chain connects TRBV5-1 to TRBJ2-3, with D tentatively TRBD1 (8 bases). The CDR3 covers 17 residues. In germline, CDR1 is SGHRS, CDR2 YFSETQ. The V gene lost 0 bases and the J gene lost 0 bases, with 14 bases spanning the gap. CDR3 coding DNA: TGCGCCAGCAGCTTGGGGACAGGGACTACTAGCACAGATACGCAGTATTTT. Translation gives CASSLGTGTTSTDTQYF.

This chain uses TRBV19 with TRBJ2-1; a possible D gene is TRBD1 (5 bases). V was shortened by 5 bases and J by 6 bases, with 11 bases between the two germline ends. Germline V gene data show CDR1 as LNHDA and CDR2 as SQIVND (reference sequence). The CDR3 consists of 13 residues. The CDR3, as DNA: TGTGCCAGTAGTCAACAGGTTACCAATGAGCAGTTCTTC. Protein product: CASSQQVTNEQFF.

V usage is TRBV11-2 and J usage is TRBJ2-2; weak D call: TRBD2 (6 bases). The CDR3 length is 15 residues. Germline CDR1 is SGHAT and CDR2 is FQNNGV. The V gene lost 3 bases and the J gene lost 0 bases, with 8 bases spanning the gap. CDR3 region: CASSFAGPNTGELFF. Written as DNA, the CDR3 is TGTGCCAGCAGCTTTGCGGGACCGAACACCGGGGAGCTGTTTTTT.

The chain couples TRBV5-1 to TRBJ2-7; tentative D call: TRBD1 (5 bases). The CDR3 is 16 amino acids. Germline-derived CDR1 and CDR2 are SGHRS and YFSETQ. V dropped 4 bases and J dropped 3 bases, with 20 bases sitting between them. The CDR3 spells CASSRGGARSGYEQYF. Written as DNA, the CDR3 is TGCGCCAGCAGCCGCGGTGGGGCAAGGTCCGGCTACGAGCAGTACTTC.

The V gene is TRBV10-3, the J gene TRBJ1-5; 8 bases are shared with TRBD1. This CDR3 region has 14 residues. CDR1 is ENHRY, CDR2 SYGVKD, per germline. After removal of 9 bases from V and 11 bases from J, the junction contained 15 bases not matched to a gene. CDR3 loop: CAIGGGDRRGAQHF. The CDR3 nucleotides are TGTGCCATTGGAGGCGGGGACAGGCGAGGGGCCCAGCATTTT.

This clone was detected a few times. This chain connects TRBV6-5 to TRBJ1-5; D gene unclear. The CDR3 totals 13 residues. CDR1 and CDR2 (germline): MNHEY, SVGAGI. The ends were cut back, 6 bases at V and 10 bases at J, with 16 bases in the middle. CDR3 sequence (DNA): TGTGCCAGCAGCCCGTTAAAGGTGGGCCCCCAGCATTTT. Protein product: CASSPLKVGPQHF.

J is TRBJ1-2 and V is TRBV6-6; TRBD1 matches at 8 bases. CDR3 length: 13 amino acids. The junction had 6 bases not matched to a gene; V was cut back by 4 bases and J by 8 bases. Germline CDR1 MNHNY, CDR2 SVGAGI (reference sequence). CDR3 protein: CASSFQGAGGYTF. The CDR3 bases are TGTGCCAGCAGTTTCCAGGGGGCCGGGGGCTACACCTTC.

The rearrangement links TRBV18 to TRBJ2-5; D remains ambiguous. V shed 1 base and J shed 5 bases, with 17 bases lying between them. Germline assignment: CDR1 KGHSH and CDR2 LQKENI. The CDR3 loop spans 16 amino acids. CDR3: CASSPRVGVSWETQYF. Here the CDR3 DNA reads TGTGCCAGCTCACCACGAGTCGGTGTGTCGTGGGAGACCCAGTACTTC. Full variable domain (outside the CDR3, taken from reference TRBV18 and TRBJ2-5): NAGVMQNPRHLVRRRGQEARLRCSPMKGHSHVYWYRQLPEEGLKFMVYLQKENIIDESGMPKERFSAEFPKEGPSILRIQQVVRGDSAAYFCASSPRVGVSWETQYFGPGTRLLVL.

The chain carries TRBV10-1 and TRBJ1-1, with no clear D. The CDR3 sequence is 14 residues long. The V end was cut by 2 bases, the J end by 4 bases, with 11 bases between. CDR1 and CDR2 from the germline V gene are WNHNN and SYGVQD (reference sequence). CDR3: CASSETPSGTEAFF. CDR3 sequence (DNA): TGCGCCAGCAGTGAGACGCCAAGCGGCACTGAAGCTTTCTTT.

This chain connects TRBV7-2 to TRBJ2-3, with D tentatively TRBD1 (6 bases). Germline-derived CDR1 and CDR2 are SGHTA and FQGNSA. Trimming cost V 5 bases and J 3 bases, with 9 bases left between them. The CDR3 extends over 13 amino acids. CDR3: CASSEGQTDTQYF. The DNA of the CDR3 is TGTGCCAGCAGCGAAGGACAGACAGATACGCAGTATTTT.

This chain connects TRBV3-1 (or the pseudogene TRBV3-2) to TRBJ2-4; perhaps TRBD2 as D (5 bases). V gave up 4 bases and J gave up 7 bases, with 8 bases separating them. Germline values: CDR1 LGHDT, CDR2 YNNKEL (reference sequence). CDR3 size: 12 residues. The CDR3 DNA is TGTGCCAGCAGCCCCCCGGGGAACATTCAGTACTTC. Amino acids: CASSPPGNIQYF.

The chain combines TRBV19 with TRBJ2-7; 7 nucleotides agree with TRBD2. Trimming took 7 bases from V and 2 from J; bases not matched to a gene: 5. CDR3 length: 13 residues. CDR1 is LNHDA and CDR2 is SQIVND in the germline V gene (reference sequence). CDR3 loop: CASKKRDAYEQYF. CDR3 DNA sequence: TGTGCCAGTAAAAAGCGGGACGCCTACGAGCAGTACTTC.

V gene TRBV3-1 (or the pseudogene TRBV3-2) combines with J gene TRBJ2-3; 9 bases match TRBD2. CDR3 length: 14 residues. Germline values: CDR1 LGHDT, CDR2 YNNKEL (reference sequence). The trim removed 1 base at V and 5 bases at J, leaving 1 base unmatched. The CDR3 DNA reads as TGTGCCAGCAGCCAAGGAGCGGGAGGAGATACGCAGTATTTT. This codes for CASSQGAGGDTQYF.

The rearrangement uses TRBV7-2 and TRBJ2-1; D may be TRBD2 (6 bases). Trimming cost V 5 bases and J 6 bases, with 11 bases left between them. This CDR3 has 13 amino acids. Germline values: CDR1 SGHTA, CDR2 FQGNSA. The CDR3, as DNA: TGTGCCAGCAGCACGACCGGGGGCAATGAGCAGTTCTTC. Its translation: CASSTTGGNEQFF.

A few counts support this clone. The chain employs TRBV9 and TRBJ1-6; D possibly corresponds to TRBD1 (5 bases). The CDR3 is made up of 14 amino acids. Germline V gene lookup returns CDR1 SGDLS and CDR2 YYNGEE. The V end was cut by 0 bases, the J end by 12 bases, with 13 bases between. The CDR3 loop reads CASSVATGQGPLHF. In nucleotides, the CDR3 is TGTGCCAGCAGCGTAGCTACCGGCCAGGGACCCCTCCACTTT.

In its sample, this clone was seen once. This rearrangement joins TRBV6-1 to TRBJ1-5, with D possibly matching TRBD1 (5 bases). There are 15 residues in the CDR3. Germline V CDR1 and CDR2: MNHNS, SASEGT. The V end was cut by 1 base, the J end by 4 bases, with 11 bases between. DNA for the CDR3: TGTGCCAGCAGTGAAGGGACCCGGGGGAATCAGCCCCAGCATTTT. It specifies CASSEGTRGNQPQHF.

The genes are TRBV9 and TRBJ1-2; 9 bases match TRBD1. The CDR3 is 17 residues long. Germline-derived CDR1 and CDR2 are SGDLS and YYNGEE. V lost 4 bases to trimming and J lost 4 bases; unmatched junction nucleotides: 14. The CDR3, as DNA: TGTGCCAGCAGCCCGCACCCACAGGGGGCGCGGAGCTATGGCTACACCTTC. Amino acid sequence: CASSPHPQGARSYGYTF.

This clone was detected a few times. Here the CDR3 DNA reads TGTGCCAGCAGTTTGCCCCACCGGGACTATGGCTACACCTTC. Translation: CASSLPHRDYGYTF. The chain carries TRBV28 and TRBJ1-2, with D unresolved. CDR3 length: 14 amino acids. Per the germline V gene, CDR1 is MDHEN and CDR2 is SYDVKM. Trimming pared 3 bases from V and 3 bases from J, leaving 11 bases between.

CDR3 in amino acids: CAWRSGGVHEQYF. The CDR3 region has the DNA TGTGCCTGGAGGTCGGGGGGCGTACACGAGCAGTACTTC. This chain connects TRBV30 to TRBJ2-7; D is possibly TRBD2 (7 bases). Trimming took 3 bases from V and 5 from J, leaving 14 bases between them. Per the germline V gene, CDR1 is GTSNPN and CDR2 is SVGIG (reference sequence). The CDR3 contains 13 residues.

A few counts support this clone. This chain links TRBV28 with TRBJ2-2, with 9 nucleotides matching TRBD2. This CDR3 comprises 17 residues. The V segment lost 4 bases and the J segment 8 bases; nucleotides outside the gene matches: 14. CDR1 and CDR2 from the germline V gene are MDHEN and SYDVKM. CDR3: CASSWLAGAHGSGELFF. In DNA form, the CDR3 reads TGTGCCAGCAGTTGGTTAGCGGGAGCCCACGGGTCGGGGGAGCTGTTTTTT.

This chain connects TRBV6-5 to TRBJ2-7, with a weak D call TRBD2 (5 bases). With 7 bases removed from V and 6 bases from J, the gap between germline ends came to 19 bases. The CDR3 contains 14 residues. CDR1 and CDR2 from the germline V gene are MNHEY and SVGAGI. CDR3 sequence: CASTHSVPSREQYF. The CDR3 coding sequence is TGTGCCAGCACCCATAGCGTCCCCTCTCGCGAGCAGTACTTC.

This clone showed up just once. The V and J genes are TRBV2 and TRBJ2-7; D may be TRBD2 (6 bases). Trimming removed 4 bases from V and 3 bases from J, with 13 bases in between. The CDR3 runs to 14 residues. The germline CDR1 and CDR2 sequences are SNHLY and FYNNEI. The CDR3 protein is CASSVEGSGYEQYF. The DNA for the CDR3 is TGTGCCAGCAGTGTGGAGGGTTCGGGCTACGAGCAGTACTTC.